This T cell receptor (beta chain) appears in the sequencing data of a study of blood T cell repertoires in COVID-19. On the study more broadly: Sources were T cells, B-cell-depleted T cells, or PBMCs; the material itself was cDNA or gDNA.

This table comes from immunoSEQ multiplex PCR, and its TCRdb copy is limited to in-frame clones, with some not included. The profile shows over 200,000 clones, around 81% of them singletons. This clone was detected a few times. CDR1 is LNHDA and CDR2 is SQIVND in the germline V gene (reference sequence). There are 19 residues in the CDR3. Germline trimming cut 5 bases from V and 5 bases from J; bases unmatched to any gene: 15. The gene calls are TRBV19 and TRBJ2-3, with TRBD2 identical over 14 bases. The material sequenced was PBMCs or T cells enriched from blood (not recorded which). The sequence was collected from a woman aged 50 to 65 with acute COVID-19. CDR3 sequence (DNA): TGTGCCAGTAGTCAAGCCGGGACTAGCGGGAGTTGGGGGTTAGATACGCAGTATTTT. Amino acid sequence: CASSQAGTSGSWGLDTQYF.